This T cell receptor beta chain stems from a study of cytomegalovirus exposure and HLA in healthy donors. The CDR3 loop spans 13 amino acids. Germline values: CDR1 SGDLS, CDR2 YYNGEE. Between the trimmed V and J ends, which lost 4 bases and 1 base, there was a span of 8 bases. This clone showed up just a few times. No antigen is known for it. Primers for the PCR totalled 60 Vbeta and 13 Jbeta. Generated by immunoSEQ multiplex PCR, the TCRdb table keeps only in-frame clones and is missing some. The sample has 150,000 to 200,000 clones, roughly 83% seen once. Regarding the study as a whole: Cytomegalovirus status was reportedly diagnosed by the classifier with high sensitivity and specificity. As was reported, the HLA-A and HLA-B alleles of most subjects were accurately predicted from TCR beta sequences.

This sequence was found in a woman in her forties or fifties in good health and CMV-seronegative. Sequenced: PBMCs. The rearrangement joins TRBV9 to TRBJ1-1, with D perhaps matching TRBD1 (5 bases). CDR3 DNA sequence: TGTGCCAGCAGCTCGGACACGAACACTGAAGCTTTCTTT. Its protein product is CASSSDTNTEAFF.